Each of the 7 T cell receptor beta chains below was sequenced from the same sample in a study of blood T cells in healthy people across ages. Using a J-beta primer mix together with a sample-barcoded 5' primer, a second PCR was run for roughly 6 to 11 cycles. TCRdb ran MiXCR on the 5' RACE reads and lists one entry per CDR3 protein. The table shows about 930,000 distinct CDR3 sequences, with 25% to 30% occurring only once. This same sample was also part of a study on T cells of mothers and their children.

The sample taken for sequencing was blood. These receptors came from a woman in her thirties or forties in good health.

Ten or more counts support this clonotype. The gene calls are TRBV15 and TRBJ2-1; 8 nucleotides align to TRBD1. V gave up 0 bases and J gave up 8 bases; unmatched junction bases: 12. Per the germline V gene, CDR1 is LNHNV and CDR2 is YYDKDF (reference sequence). The CDR3 has 17 residues. CDR3 bases: TGTGCCACCAGCAGAGATCCGTGGGACAGGCGGTGGGATGAGCAGTTCTTC. As protein: CATSRDPWDRRWDEQFF.

This clonotype has ten or more counts. This chain joins TRBV20-1 and TRBJ1-1; D is uncertain. This CDR3 region has 13 residues. Germline CDR1 and CDR2: DFQATT and SNEGSKA (reference sequence). The ends were cut back, 1 base at V and 4 bases at J, with 10 bases in the middle. CDR3 in amino acids: CSARGVGSTEAFF. Here the CDR3 DNA reads TGCAGTGCTAGAGGGGTTGGGTCCACTGAAGCTTTCTTT.

This clonotype was observed a few times. V gene TRBV19 combines with J gene TRBJ1-1; D is unresolved. V was shortened by 4 bases and J by 1 base, with 10 bases between the two germline ends. The CDR3 spans 14 residues. Germline lookup yields CDR1 LNHDA and CDR2 SQIVND (reference sequence). CDR3 in amino acids: CASSRSPENTEAFF. For the CDR3, the DNA is TGTGCCAGTAGTAGGTCTCCAGAGAACACTGAAGCTTTCTTT.

This clonotype has a single count. The chain combines TRBV28 with TRBJ2-6; 8 bases line up with TRBD1. With V trimmed by 5 bases and J by 0 bases, 9 bases remained unmatched. CDR3 length equals 18 residues. Per germline, CDR1 MDHEN and CDR2 SYDVKM. Here the CDR3 DNA reads TGTGCCAGCAGTCCCATTACAGGGGGGAGCTCTGGGGCCAACGTCCTGACTTTC. Its translation: CASSPITGGSSGANVLTF.

This clonotype was seen a few times. The chain recombines TRBV3-1 with TRBJ1-4; D gene ambiguous. Germline V gene sequence: CDR1 LGHDT, CDR2 YNNKEL (reference sequence). This CDR3 contains 13 residues. Trimming took 4 bases from V and 7 from J, leaving 10 bases between them. The CDR3 coding sequence is TGTGCCAGCAGCCGGATCTCAGGTGAAAAACTGTTTTTT. Protein product: CASSRISGEKLFF.

In its sample, this clonotype was seen many times. The CDR3 protein is CASSPGGPQFF. CDR3 bases: TGCGCCAGCAGCCCAGGGGGACCGCAGTTCTTC. The chain joins TRBV4-3 to TRBJ2-1, with 7 bases identical to TRBD1. Germline values: CDR1 LGHNA, CDR2 YSLEER. V trimming: 4 bases; J trimming: 12 bases; junction bases outside the gene matches: 3. The CDR3 has 11 amino acids.

This clonotype was picked up many times. The rearrangement uses TRBV7-3 and TRBJ2-7; D gene ambiguous. V lost 2 bases and J lost 4, with 9 bases in between. The CDR3 has 13 residues. The germline CDR1 and CDR2 sequences are SGHTA and FQGTGA. Here the CDR3 DNA reads TGTGCCAGCAGCTTACAACCCGGGTACGAGCAGTACTTC. This codes for CASSLQPGYEQYF.